Listed below are T cell receptor beta chains from one sample, sequenced in a study of blood T cells in healthy people across ages. MiXCR was run by TCRdb on the 5' RACE reads, yielding one entry per CDR3 protein. The sample lists about a million distinct CDR3 sequences; around two fifths were seen once. Source material: blood. These receptors came from a man in his late teens or twenties in good health. Each CDR3 is given with its conserved first and last residue. Fields, in order: J gene, clone size, D gene, V gene, CDR3 protein, CDR3 DNA. The D gene is left open where the match is weak. Clone size, where shown, is once, few, many, or a class for clones that have expanded.

J gene: TRBJ2-7; clone size: few; D gene: -; V gene: TRBV29-1; CDR3 protein: CSVDKTGTEQYF; CDR3 DNA: TGCAGCGTGGACAAAACAGGGACCGAGCAGTACTTC
J gene: TRBJ1-1; clone size: few; D gene: -; V gene: TRBV28; CDR3 protein: CASSLDIMGTEAFF; CDR3 DNA: TGTGCCAGCAGTTTAGATATCATGGGGACTGAAGCTTTCTTT
J gene: TRBJ2-4; clone size: few; D gene: -; V gene: TRBV2; CDR3 protein: CASRSPQKAPSLAKNIQYF; CDR3 DNA: TGTGCCAGCCGATCTCCACAGAAGGCCCCTTCACTAGCCAAAAACATTCAGTACTTC
J gene: TRBJ2-7; clone size: -; D gene: -; V gene: TRBV14; CDR3 protein: CASSHTGGTSYVQYF; CDR3 DNA: TGTGCCAGCAGCCACACGGGTGGAACCTCCTACGTGCAGTACTTC
J gene: TRBJ1-6; clone size: once; D gene: TRBD1; V gene: TRBV5-4; CDR3 protein: CASSFGQDNSPLHF; CDR3 DNA: TGTGCCAGCAGCTTCGGACAGGATAATTCACCCCTCCACTTT
J gene: TRBJ2-7; clone size: -; D gene: -; V gene: TRBV5-6; CDR3 protein: CASSPFGFDEQYF; CDR3 DNA: TGTGCCAGCAGCCCCTTTGGTTTCGATGAGCAGTACTTC
J gene: TRBJ2-3; clone size: -; D gene: -; V gene: TRBV20-1; CDR3 protein: CSARTRSTDTQYF; CDR3 DNA: TGCAGTGCTAGAACACGGAGCACAGATACGCAGTATTTT
J gene: TRBJ2-3; clone size: few; D gene: -; V gene: TRBV6-6; CDR3 protein: CASSLWGDADTQYF; CDR3 DNA: TGTGCCAGCAGCCTTTGGGGGGATGCAGATACGCAGTATTTT
J gene: TRBJ2-5; clone size: -; D gene: -; V gene: TRBV4-1; CDR3 protein: CASSQEEVGAQETQYF; CDR3 DNA: TGCGCCAGCAGCCAAGAGGAGGTAGGAGCCCAAGAGACCCAGTACTTC
J gene: TRBJ1-2; clone size: -; D gene: -; V gene: TRBV20-1; CDR3 protein: CSANQQRAGYTF; CDR3 DNA: TGCAGTGCTAACCAACAGAGGGCTGGCTACACCTTC
J gene: TRBJ1-2; clone size: few; D gene: TRBD1; V gene: TRBV18; CDR3 protein: CASSTWTGQGTYGYTF; CDR3 DNA: TGTGCCAGCTCCACCTGGACGGGACAGGGGACCTATGGCTACACCTTC
J gene: TRBJ2-7; clone size: few; D gene: -; V gene: TRBV12-3/TRBV12-4; CDR3 protein: CASSSAGVEQYF; CDR3 DNA: TGTGCCAGCAGTTCCGCCGGGGTCGAGCAGTACTTC
J gene: TRBJ1-1; clone size: -; D gene: TRBD1; V gene: TRBV29-1; CDR3 protein: CSAHRGNTEAFF; CDR3 DNA: TGCAGCGCGCACAGGGGGAACACTGAAGCTTTCTTT
J gene: TRBJ1-3; clone size: few; D gene: -; V gene: TRBV12-3/TRBV12-4; CDR3 protein: CASSYLQGAGGNTIYF; CDR3 DNA: TGTGCCAGCAGTTACCTGCAGGGAGCGGGAGGAAACACCATATATTTT
J gene: TRBJ1-6; clone size: -; D gene: -; V gene: TRBV6-1; CDR3 protein: CASSEIAGGYSPLHF; CDR3 DNA: TGTGCCAGCAGTGAAATAGCGGGGGGTTATTCACCCCTCCACTTT
J gene: TRBJ1-5; clone size: -; D gene: -; V gene: TRBV6-6; CDR3 protein: CASSRQDHAFQPQHF; CDR3 DNA: TGTGCCAGCAGTCGACAGGACCACGCGTTTCAGCCCCAGCATTTT
J gene: TRBJ1-5; clone size: many; D gene: -; V gene: TRBV4-3; CDR3 protein: CASSQDGWAYQPQHF; CDR3 DNA: TGCGCCAGCAGCCAAGATGGTTGGGCGTATCAGCCCCAGCATTTT
J gene: TRBJ1-1; clone size: few; D gene: -; V gene: TRBV20-1; CDR3 protein: CSPSPAEYAEAFF; CDR3 DNA: TGCAGTCCTTCCCCGGCAGAGTACGCTGAAGCTTTCTTT
J gene: TRBJ1-1; clone size: few; D gene: -; V gene: TRBV6-2/TRBV6-3; CDR3 protein: CASSLAGRGESEAFF; CDR3 DNA: TGTGCCAGCAGCCTCGCCGGCAGGGGAGAGTCTGAAGCTTTCTTT
J gene: TRBJ2-1; clone size: -; D gene: TRBD2; V gene: TRBV30; CDR3 protein: CAWTAGGYYNGQFF; CDR3 DNA: TGTGCCTGGACCGCGGGGGGGTACTACAATGGGCAGTTCTTC